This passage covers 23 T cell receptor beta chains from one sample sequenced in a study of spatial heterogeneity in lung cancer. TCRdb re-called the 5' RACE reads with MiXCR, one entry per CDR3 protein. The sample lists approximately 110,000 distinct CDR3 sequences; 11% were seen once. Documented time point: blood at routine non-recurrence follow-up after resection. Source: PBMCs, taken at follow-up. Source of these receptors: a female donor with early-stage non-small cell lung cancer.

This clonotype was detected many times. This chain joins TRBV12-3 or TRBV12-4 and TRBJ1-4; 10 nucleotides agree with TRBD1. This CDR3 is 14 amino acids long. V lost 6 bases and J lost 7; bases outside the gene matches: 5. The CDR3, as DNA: TGTGCCAGCAGCTCCGGGACAGGGGTTGAAAAACTGTTTTTT. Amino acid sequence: CASSSGTGVEKLFF.

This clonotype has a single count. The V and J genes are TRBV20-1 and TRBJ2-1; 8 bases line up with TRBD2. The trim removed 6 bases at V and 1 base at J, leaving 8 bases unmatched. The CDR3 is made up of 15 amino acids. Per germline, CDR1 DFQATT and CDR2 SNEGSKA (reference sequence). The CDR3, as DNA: TGCAGTGCGGTCGTAGCGGGAACGTCCTACAATGAGCAGTTCTTC. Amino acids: CSAVVAGTSYNEQFF.

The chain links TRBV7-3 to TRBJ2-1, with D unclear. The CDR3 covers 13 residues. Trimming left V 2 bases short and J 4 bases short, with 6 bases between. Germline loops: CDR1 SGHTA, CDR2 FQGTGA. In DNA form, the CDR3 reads TGTGCCAGCAGCTTACGGCTATACAATGAGCAGTTCTTC. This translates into CASSLRLYNEQFF.

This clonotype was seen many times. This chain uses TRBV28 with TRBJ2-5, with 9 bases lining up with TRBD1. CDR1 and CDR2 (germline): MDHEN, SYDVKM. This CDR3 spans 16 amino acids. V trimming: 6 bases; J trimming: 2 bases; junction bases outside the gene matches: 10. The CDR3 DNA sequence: TGTGCCAGCAGCTCCGCCGGGACAGGGAGACAAGAGACCCAGTACTTC. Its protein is CASSSAGTGRQETQYF.

The DNA for the CDR3 is TGTGCCAGCAGCTTAGTAGGGGATACGCAGTATTTT. It specifies CASSLVGDTQYF. The chain employs TRBV7-2 and TRBJ2-3; no clear D. Looked up from germline, CDR1 is SGHTA and CDR2 is FQGNSA. Trimming shortened V by 1 base and J by 6 bases, and 5 bases separated the two germline ends. The CDR3 contains 12 residues.

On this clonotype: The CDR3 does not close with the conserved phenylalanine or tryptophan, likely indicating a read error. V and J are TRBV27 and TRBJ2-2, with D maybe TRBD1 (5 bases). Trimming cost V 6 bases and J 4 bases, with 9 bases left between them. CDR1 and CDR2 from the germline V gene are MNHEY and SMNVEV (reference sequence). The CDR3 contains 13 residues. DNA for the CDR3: TGTGCCAGCAGAACAGGCGGCACCGGGGAGCTGTTTCTT. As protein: CASRTGGTGELFL.

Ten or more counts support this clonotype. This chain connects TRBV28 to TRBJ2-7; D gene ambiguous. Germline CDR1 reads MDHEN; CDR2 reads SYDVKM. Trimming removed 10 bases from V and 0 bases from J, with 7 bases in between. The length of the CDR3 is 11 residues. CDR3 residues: CATVSSYEQYF. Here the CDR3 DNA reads TGTGCCACCGTTAGCTCCTACGAGCAGTACTTC. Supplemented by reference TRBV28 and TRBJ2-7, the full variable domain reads DVKVTQSSRYLVKRTGEKVFLECVQDMDHENMFWYRQDPGLGLRLIYFSYDVKMKEKGDIPEGYSVSREKKERFSLILESASTNQTSMYLCATVSSYEQYFGPGTRLTVT.

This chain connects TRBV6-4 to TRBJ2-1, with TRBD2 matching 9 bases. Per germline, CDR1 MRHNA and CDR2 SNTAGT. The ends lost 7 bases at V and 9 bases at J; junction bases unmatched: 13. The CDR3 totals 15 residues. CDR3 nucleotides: TGTGCCAGCAAACCCCTAGCGGGATTGCTCGGTGAGCAGTTCTTC. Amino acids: CASKPLAGLLGEQFF.

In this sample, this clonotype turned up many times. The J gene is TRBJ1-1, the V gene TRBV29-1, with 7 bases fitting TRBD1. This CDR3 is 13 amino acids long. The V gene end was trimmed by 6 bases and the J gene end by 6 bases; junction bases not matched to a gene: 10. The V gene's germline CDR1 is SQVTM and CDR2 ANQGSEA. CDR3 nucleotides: TGCAGCGTCCCGACAGGGACGAGCGCTGAAGCTTTCTTT. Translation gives CSVPTGTSAEAFF.

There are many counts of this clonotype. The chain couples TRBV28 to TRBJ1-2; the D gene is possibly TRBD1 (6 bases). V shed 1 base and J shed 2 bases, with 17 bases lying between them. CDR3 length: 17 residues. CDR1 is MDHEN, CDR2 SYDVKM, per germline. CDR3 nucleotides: TGTGCCAGCAGTTTATTAGGGGGGCCTCACTCGAACTATGGCTACACCTTC. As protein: CASSLLGGPHSNYGYTF.

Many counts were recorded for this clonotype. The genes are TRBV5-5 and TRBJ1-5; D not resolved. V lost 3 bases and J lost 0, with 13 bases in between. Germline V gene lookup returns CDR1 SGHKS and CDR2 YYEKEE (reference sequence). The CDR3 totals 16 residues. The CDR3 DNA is TGTGCCAGCAGCTGGAACCCCGCGGCTAGCAATCAGCCCCAGCATTTT. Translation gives CASSWNPAASNQPQHF.

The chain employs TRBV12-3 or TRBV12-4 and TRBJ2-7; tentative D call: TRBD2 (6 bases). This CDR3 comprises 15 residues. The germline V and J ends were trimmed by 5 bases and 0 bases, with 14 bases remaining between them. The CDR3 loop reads CASSIGDGSSYEQYF. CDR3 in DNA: TGTGCCAGCAGTATAGGGGACGGGAGCTCCTACGAGCAGTACTTC.

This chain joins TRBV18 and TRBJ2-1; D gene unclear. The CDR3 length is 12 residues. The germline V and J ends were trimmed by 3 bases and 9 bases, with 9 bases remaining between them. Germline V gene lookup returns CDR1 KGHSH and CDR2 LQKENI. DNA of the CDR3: TGTGCCAGCTCACCGCTTGGGGTTGAGCAGTTCTTC. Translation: CASSPLGVEQFF.

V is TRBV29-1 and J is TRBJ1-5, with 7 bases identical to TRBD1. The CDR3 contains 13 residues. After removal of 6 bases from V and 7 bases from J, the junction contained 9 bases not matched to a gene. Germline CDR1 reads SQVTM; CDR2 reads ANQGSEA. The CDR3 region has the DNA TGCAGCGTCACTACAGGGGCGGGCCAGCCCCAGCATTTT. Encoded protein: CSVTTGAGQPQHF.

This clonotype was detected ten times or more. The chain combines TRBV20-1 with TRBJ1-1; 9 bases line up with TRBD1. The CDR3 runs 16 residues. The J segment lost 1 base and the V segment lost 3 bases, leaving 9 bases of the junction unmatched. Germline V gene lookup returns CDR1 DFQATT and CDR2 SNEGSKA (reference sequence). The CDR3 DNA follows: TGCAGTGCTAGCCCCTGGGACAGGGCCACGAACACTGAAGCTTTCTTT. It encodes CSASPWDRATNTEAFF.

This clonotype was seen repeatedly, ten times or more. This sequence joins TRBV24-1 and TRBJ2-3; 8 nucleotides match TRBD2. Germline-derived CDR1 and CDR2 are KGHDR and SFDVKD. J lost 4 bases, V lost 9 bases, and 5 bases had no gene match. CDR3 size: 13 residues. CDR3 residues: CATGGGPPDTQYF. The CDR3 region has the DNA TGTGCCACCGGCGGGGGGCCTCCAGATACGCAGTATTTT.

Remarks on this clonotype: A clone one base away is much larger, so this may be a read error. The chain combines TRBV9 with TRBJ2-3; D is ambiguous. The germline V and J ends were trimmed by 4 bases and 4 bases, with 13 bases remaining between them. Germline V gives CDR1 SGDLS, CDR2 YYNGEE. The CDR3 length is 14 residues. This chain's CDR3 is CASSSDGNADTQYF. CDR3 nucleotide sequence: TGTGCCAGCAGCTCAGACGGAAACGCAGATACGCAGTATTTT. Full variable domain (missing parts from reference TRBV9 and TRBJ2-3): DSGVTQTPKHLITATGQRVTLRCSPRSGDLSVYWYQQSLDQGLQFLIQYYNGEERAKGNILERFSAQQFPDLHSELNLSSLELGDSALYFCASSSDGNADTQYFGPGTRLTVL.

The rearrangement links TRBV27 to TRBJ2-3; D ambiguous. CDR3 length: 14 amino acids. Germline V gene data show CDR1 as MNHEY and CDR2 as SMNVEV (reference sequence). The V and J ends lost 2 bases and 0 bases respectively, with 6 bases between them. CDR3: CASSLGYSTDTQYF. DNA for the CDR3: TGTGCCAGCAGTTTAGGCTATAGCACAGATACGCAGTATTTT.

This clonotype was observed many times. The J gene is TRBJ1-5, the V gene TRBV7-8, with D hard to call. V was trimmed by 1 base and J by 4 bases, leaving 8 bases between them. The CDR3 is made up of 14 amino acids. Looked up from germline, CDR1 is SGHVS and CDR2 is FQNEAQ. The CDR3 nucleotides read TGTGCCAGCAGCTTAGAGCTTACGAATCAGCCCCAGCATTTT. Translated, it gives CASSLELTNQPQHF.

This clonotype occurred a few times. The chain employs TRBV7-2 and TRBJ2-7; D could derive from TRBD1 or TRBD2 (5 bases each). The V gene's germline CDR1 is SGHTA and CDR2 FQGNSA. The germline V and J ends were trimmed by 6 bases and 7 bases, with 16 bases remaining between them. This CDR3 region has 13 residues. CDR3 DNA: TGTGCCAGCAGTTGGGACCCCTCGGGGGAGCAGTACGTC. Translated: CASSWDPSGEQYV.

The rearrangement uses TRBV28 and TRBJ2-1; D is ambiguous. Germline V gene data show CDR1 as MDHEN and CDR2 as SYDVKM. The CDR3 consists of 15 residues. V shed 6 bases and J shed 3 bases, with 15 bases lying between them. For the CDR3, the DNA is TGTGCCAGCAGAGGAAGGACCAGCCTCTACAATGAGCAGTTCTTC. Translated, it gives CASRGRTSLYNEQFF.

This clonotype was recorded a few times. CDR3 sequence: CSARDFGAALTNYGYTF. DNA for the CDR3: TGCAGTGCTAGAGATTTCGGGGCCGCATTGACTAACTATGGCTACACCTTC. The V call is TRBV20-1, the J call TRBJ1-2; D perhaps matches TRBD1 (5 bases). The V gene lost 0 bases and the J gene lost 0 bases, with 17 bases spanning the gap. This CDR3 has 17 residues. CDR1 is DFQATT, CDR2 SNEGSKA, per germline (reference sequence).

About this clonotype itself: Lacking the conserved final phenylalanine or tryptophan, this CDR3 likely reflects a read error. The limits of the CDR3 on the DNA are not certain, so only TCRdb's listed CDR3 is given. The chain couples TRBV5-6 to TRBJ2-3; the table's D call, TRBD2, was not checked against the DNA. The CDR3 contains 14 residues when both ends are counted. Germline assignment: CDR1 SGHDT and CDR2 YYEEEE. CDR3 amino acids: CASSLGTSGRAISI.